The 14 T cell receptor beta chains given below trace back to one sample, sequenced in a study of blood T cells in healthy people across ages. The authors ran a second PCR of about 7 to 12 cycles using a sample-barcoded 5' primer and a J-beta primer mix. TCRdb ran MiXCR on the 5' RACE reads and lists one entry per CDR3 protein. The sample records around 710,000 distinct CDR3 sequences, more than 40% being singletons. The sample was blood. Every receptor here comes from a woman aged 55-70 years in good health.

The chain combines TRBV5-6 with TRBJ2-1; D could derive from TRBD1 or TRBD2 (6 bases each). The CDR3 runs 15 residues. Trimming removed 3 bases at V and 11 bases at J, with 21 bases between. Germline CDR1 reads SGHDT; CDR2 reads YYEEEE. Here the CDR3 reads CASSWGADSSGKQFF. The CDR3 DNA follows: TGTGCCAGCAGCTGGGGGGCGGACTCCTCCGGGAAGCAGTTCTTC.

The V gene is TRBV3-1, the J gene TRBJ2-1; 10 bases agree with TRBD2. The germline V gene has CDR1 LGHDT and CDR2 YNNKEL (reference sequence). This CDR3 is built from 17 residues. The V and J ends lost 2 bases and 2 bases, in that order; junction bases with no gene match: 6. CDR3 sequence reads: CASSQTSGRATYNEQFF. In nucleotides, the CDR3 is TGTGCCAGCAGCCAAACGAGCGGGAGGGCCACCTACAATGAGCAGTTCTTC.

In this sample, this clonotype turned up a few times. V gene TRBV20-1 combines with J gene TRBJ2-3; 10 nucleotides line up with TRBD2. Germline V lookup: CDR1 DFQATT, CDR2 SNEGSKA (reference sequence). The CDR3 length is 14 residues. The J segment lost 3 bases and the V segment lost 6 bases, leaving 6 bases of the junction unmatched. The CDR3 is CSAKAGGPTDTQYF. The CDR3 DNA follows: TGCAGTGCGAAAGCGGGAGGGCCGACAGATACGCAGTATTTT.

The chain joins TRBV3-1 to TRBJ2-1, with no clear D. Germline CDR1 and CDR2: LGHDT and YNNKEL (reference sequence). Trimming removed 6 bases from V and 10 bases from J, with 13 bases in between. The CDR3 length is 12 residues. CDR3 amino acids: CASSQSTYEQFF. The CDR3 DNA is TGTGCCAGCAGTCAATCTACCTACGAGCAGTTCTTC.

In this sample, this clonotype turned up a few times. This sequence joins TRBV12-3 or TRBV12-4 and TRBJ2-7, with 12 bases matching TRBD2. J was trimmed by 6 bases and V by 5 bases; bases with no gene match: 5. This CDR3 is 14 amino acids long. CDR3 nucleotide sequence: TGTGCCAGCAGTCGCGGGGGACTAGCGGGCGAGCAGTACTTC. Translated: CASSRGGLAGEQYF.

J is TRBJ2-1 and V is TRBV20-1, with 10 bases fitting TRBD2. J gave up 8 bases and V 5 bases, and 12 bases lay outside the gene matches. Germline values: CDR1 DFQATT, CDR2 SNEGSKA (reference sequence). The CDR3 totals 15 residues. The CDR3 DNA sequence: TGCAGTGCTCGGATGAGCGGGAGGGCCGACGATGAGCAGTTCTTC. It specifies CSARMSGRADDEQFF.

The chain combines TRBV7-3 with TRBJ2-3, with TRBD1 as a possible D gene (6 bases). V dropped 3 bases and J dropped 7 bases, with 11 bases sitting between them. Germline loops: CDR1 SGHTA, CDR2 FQGTGA. The CDR3 is 13 amino acids. CDR3 nucleotide sequence: TGTGCCAGCAGCTTTAACAGGGAGCATACGCAGTATTTT. Protein: CASSFNREHTQYF.

About this clonotype: A much larger clone differs from this one at a single base, so this may be a read error. J is TRBJ2-1 and V is TRBV4-2; D unresolved. This CDR3 has 12 amino acids. V lost 0 bases, J lost 13 bases, and 10 bases lay in between. The germline CDR1 and CDR2 sequences are LGHNA and YNFKEQ. CDR3 nucleotide sequence: TGTGCCAGCAGCCAAGAAATGTCGACCCAGTTCTTC. Its protein is CASSQEMSTQFF.

This clonotype was counted only a few times. The chain has TRBV18 and TRBJ1-2; 11 bases are a match to TRBD1. The CDR3 runs 16 residues. V lost 1 base and J lost 3; bases outside the gene matches: 4. CDR1 is KGHSH and CDR2 is LQKENI in the germline V gene. The CDR3 DNA sequence: TGTGCCAGCTCACCACGGACAGGGGGCTTTGACTATGGCTACACCTTC. This translates into CASSPRTGGFDYGYTF.

The genes are TRBV7-8 and TRBJ2-5; D unresolved. V gave up 2 bases and J gave up 5 bases, with 15 bases separating them. The CDR3 spans 15 residues. Germline V gene sequence: CDR1 SGHVS, CDR2 FQNEAQ. The CDR3 region is CASSLIDTLGETQYF. CDR3 coding DNA: TGTGCCAGCAGCTTAATCGACACCTTGGGGGAGACCCAGTACTTC.

Comment on this clonotype: Since a much larger clone is just one base distant, this may be a read error. The chain joins TRBV2 to TRBJ2-7; D remains unclear. Per the germline V gene, CDR1 is SNHLY and CDR2 is FYNNEI. This CDR3 is built from 13 residues. The germline V and J ends were trimmed by 7 bases and 0 bases, with 10 bases remaining between them. CDR3 in amino acids: CASNPSNSYEQYF. The CDR3 DNA is TGTGCCAGCAACCCCAGCAACTCCTACGAGCAGTACTTC.

Ten or more counts support this clonotype. The chain recombines TRBV7-9 with TRBJ2-3; 8 bases are a match to TRBD1. J was trimmed by 5 bases and V by 5 bases; bases with no gene match: 9. This CDR3 is built from 15 residues. From germline, CDR1 is SEHNR and CDR2 FQNEAQ (reference sequence). Here the CDR3 DNA reads TGTGCCAGCAGCCGGACAGGGAAGCGCCGAGATACGCAGTATTTT. Protein product: CASSRTGKRRDTQYF.

The CDR3, as DNA: TGTGCCAGCAGAACTAACAGGGTAGTTACAGATACGCAGTATTTT. The encoded protein is CASRTNRVVTDTQYF. The rearrangement links TRBV28 to TRBJ2-3, with D possibly being TRBD1 (6 bases). The CDR3 loop spans 15 amino acids. V was clipped by 6 bases and J by 3 bases, with 16 bases between them. Germline V gene data show CDR1 as MDHEN and CDR2 as SYDVKM.

At least ten counts were recorded for this clonotype. The V gene is TRBV12-5, the J gene TRBJ2-1; D uncertain. This CDR3 is 17 amino acids long. Per the germline V gene, CDR1 is LGHNT and CDR2 is FRNRAP. Trimming pared 3 bases from V and 0 bases from J, leaving 15 bases between. In nucleotides, the CDR3 is TGTGCTAGTGGTTTAGCGCTATCCACATCCTCCTACAATGAGCAGTTCTTC. It specifies CASGLALSTSSYNEQFF.